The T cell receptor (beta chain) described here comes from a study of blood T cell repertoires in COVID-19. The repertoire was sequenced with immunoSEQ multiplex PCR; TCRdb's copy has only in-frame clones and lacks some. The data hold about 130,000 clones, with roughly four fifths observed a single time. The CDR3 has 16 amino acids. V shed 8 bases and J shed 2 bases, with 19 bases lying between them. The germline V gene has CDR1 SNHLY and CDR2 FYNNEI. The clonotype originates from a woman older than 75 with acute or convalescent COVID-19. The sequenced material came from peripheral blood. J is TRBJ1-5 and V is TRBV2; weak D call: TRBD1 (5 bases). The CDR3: CASRTGGVPGNQPQHF. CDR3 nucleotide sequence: TGTGCCAGCCGGACTGGAGGGGTACCCGGCAATCAGCCCCAGCATTTT.